One and the same sample provided the 14 T cell receptor beta chains below, sequenced in a study of cytomegalovirus exposure and HLA in healthy donors. Primers: 60 Vbeta forward and 13 Jbeta reverse. Data came from immunoSEQ multiplex PCR; TCRdb stores just in-frame clones and leaves some out. The sample contains about 130,000 clones, 77% of which appear only once. What was sequenced was PBMCs. These receptor sequences come from a woman aged 40 to 49 in good health and CMV-seropositive.

The chain is built from TRBV6-4 and TRBJ2-1, with 8 bases that match TRBD2. The CDR3 totals 13 residues. In germline, CDR1 is MRHNA, CDR2 SNTAGT. The trim removed 3 bases at V and 12 bases at J, leaving 7 bases unmatched. The CDR3 region has the DNA TGTGCCAGCAGTGAACTAGCCGGGAGGGGGCAGTTCTTC. This gives the protein CASSELAGRGQFF.

V gene TRBV2 combines with J gene TRBJ2-3; D gene uncertain. Germline-derived CDR1 and CDR2 are SNHLY and FYNNEI. The CDR3 length is 13 residues. V was trimmed by 6 bases and J by 2 bases, leaving 9 bases between them. DNA for the CDR3: TGTGCCAGCAGATTGGCACCCACAGATACGCAGTATTTT. Its protein product is CASRLAPTDTQYF.

This chain uses TRBV7-9 with TRBJ1-4, with TRBD1 as a possible D gene (5 bases). Germline values: CDR1 SEHNR, CDR2 FQNEAQ (reference sequence). CDR3 size: 14 residues. The V gene lost 2 bases and the J gene lost 5 bases, with 9 bases spanning the gap. The CDR3 protein is CASSLRGLNEKLFF. For the CDR3, the DNA is TGTGCCAGCAGCTTAAGGGGTTTAAATGAAAAACTGTTTTTT.

The rearrangement uses TRBV5-1 and TRBJ2-1; 8 bases match TRBD2. This CDR3 region has 15 residues. V lost 4 bases and J lost 0; bases outside the gene matches: 3. Germline values: CDR1 SGHRS, CDR2 YFSETQ. The CDR3, as DNA: TGCGCCAGCAGCAAACTAGCGGACTCCTACAATGAGCAGTTCTTC. Translation gives CASSKLADSYNEQFF.

The J gene is TRBJ2-7, the V gene TRBV5-4, with D possibly being TRBD1 (6 bases). CDR3 length: 16 residues. Trimming shortened V by 4 bases and J by 2 bases, and 19 bases separated the two germline ends. Germline-derived CDR1 and CDR2 are SGHNT and YYREEE (reference sequence). CDR3 region: CASSTQDRPKAYEQYF. The CDR3 bases are TGTGCCAGCAGCACCCAGGACAGACCGAAGGCCTACGAGCAGTACTTC.

The J gene is TRBJ2-7, the V gene TRBV5-6; D ambiguous. Germline V gene lookup returns CDR1 SGHDT and CDR2 YYEEEE. The CDR3 is made up of 13 amino acids. The ends were cut back, 0 bases at V and 3 bases at J, with 7 bases in the middle. CDR3 nucleotides: TGTGCCAGCAGCTTGGACATGCACTACGAGCAGTACTTC. Translation: CASSLDMHYEQYF.

The CDR3: CASSSDSQSSYEQYF. DNA of the CDR3: TGTGCCAGCAGCTCGGACAGTCAGAGCTCCTACGAGCAGTACTTC. V and J are TRBV11-1 and TRBJ2-7, with D possibly TRBD1 on 6 matching bases. The CDR3 consists of 15 residues. V was pared by 4 bases and J by 0 bases, with 13 bases between. Germline CDR1 reads SGHAT; CDR2 reads FQDESV (reference sequence). Together with reference TRBV11-1 and TRBJ2-7, the CDR3 gives the full variable domain: EAEVAQSPRYKITEKSQAVAFWCDPISGHATLYWYRQILGQGPELLVQFQDESVVDDSQLPKDRFSAERLKGVDSTLKIQPAELGDSAMYLCASSSDSQSSYEQYFGPGTRLTVT.

Note on this clone: At one end, the junction sequence differs from germline, possibly due to a read error. The rearrangement joins TRBV10-3 to TRBJ2-3; 13 bases match TRBD2. The CDR3 has 17 amino acids. Germline V gives CDR1 ENHRY, CDR2 SYGVKD. The DNA of the CDR3 is TGTGCCACCAGTGGACTAGCGGGAGTCACGGGGACAGATACGCAGTATTTT. This translates into CATSGLAGVTGTDTQYF.

The chain has TRBV7-9 and TRBJ1-1; 7 bases agree with TRBD1. There are 12 residues in the CDR3. Germline CDR1 and CDR2: SEHNR and FQNEAQ (reference sequence). V trimming: 5 bases; J trimming: 8 bases; junction bases outside the gene matches: 5. The CDR3 sequence is CASSHGQAEAFF. The CDR3 DNA sequence: TGTGCCAGCAGCCATGGACAGGCCGAAGCTTTCTTT.

The DNA for the CDR3 is TGTGCCAGTACCCGCCCGGGACTAGCGGGAGAGGATGAGCAGTTCTTC. This gives the protein CASTRPGLAGEDEQFF. This sequence joins TRBV19 and TRBJ2-1, with TRBD2 matching over 14 bases. Trimming took 7 bases from V and 8 from J; bases not matched to a gene: 10. Germline values: CDR1 LNHDA, CDR2 SQIVND (reference sequence). The CDR3 contains 16 residues.

This clone has a single count. This rearrangement joins TRBV5-1 to TRBJ2-2, with 8 bases that match TRBD2. Trimming cost V 2 bases and J 6 bases; bases outside gene matches: 9. This CDR3 is built from 16 residues. CDR1 and CDR2 (germline): SGHRS, YFSETQ. This chain's CDR3 is CASSFSGERSAGELFF. Here the CDR3 DNA reads TGCGCCAGCAGCTTTAGCGGGGAGAGATCGGCCGGGGAGCTGTTTTTT. Together with reference TRBV5-1 and TRBJ2-2, the CDR3 gives the full variable domain: KAGVTQTPRYLIKTRGQQVTLSCSPISGHRSVSWYQQTPGQGLQFLFEYFSETQRNKGNFPGRFSGRQFSNSRSEMNVSTLELGDSALYLCASSFSGERSAGELFFGEGSRLTVL.

This clone was observed a single time. This sequence joins TRBV7-9 and TRBJ2-7, with no clear D. The length of the CDR3 is 15 residues. Germline-derived CDR1 and CDR2 are SEHNR and FQNEAQ (reference sequence). V gave up 1 base and J gave up 4 bases, with 14 bases separating them. CDR3 DNA sequence: TGTGCCAGCAGCTTAGATCCCACGACGGGTTACGAGCAGTACTTC. As protein: CASSLDPTTGYEQYF.

This sequence joins TRBV7-3 and TRBJ2-3, with D perhaps TRBD1 (6 bases). V was pared by 5 bases and J by 5 bases, with 11 bases between. Looked up from germline, CDR1 is SGHTA and CDR2 is FQGTGA. CDR3 length equals 13 residues. DNA for the CDR3: TGTGCCAGCAGCCTGACCAGGGGAGATACGCAGTATTTT. Its translation: CASSLTRGDTQYF.

The chain employs TRBV7-9 and TRBJ1-1; D gene unclear. The V gene's germline CDR1 is SEHNR and CDR2 FQNEAQ (reference sequence). V gave up 1 base and J gave up 1 base, with 16 bases separating them. This CDR3 contains 17 residues. CDR3 residues: CASSLGGFRQSNTEAFF. CDR3 in DNA: TGTGCCAGCAGCTTAGGAGGTTTTAGGCAATCGAACACTGAAGCTTTCTTT.